This T cell receptor (beta chain) originates from a study of blood T cells in healthy people across ages. General study findings and limits: Compared with aged donors, long-lived donors showed fewer expanded clones, suggesting selection. Diversity figures derived from one million T cells were judged to underestimate the true value.

It was with a sample-barcoded 5' primer and a J-beta primer mix that a second PCR of roughly 7 to 12 cycles was run. Each CDR3 protein gets one entry after TCRdb re-called the 5' RACE reads with MiXCR. Of 1.6 million or so distinct CDR3 sequences in the sample, roughly a third were seen once. In regard to this clonotype: The target antigen is unknown.

Total RNA extracted from each sample amounted to at least 5 micrograms. CDR1 and CDR2 (germline): MNHNS, SASEGT. The CDR3 runs 13 residues. Trimming removed 2 bases from V and 8 bases from J, with 12 bases in between. The chain uses TRBV6-1 and TRBJ1-2; no clear D. The TCR comes from a woman aged 30 to 39 in good health. Sequencing was performed on blood. For the CDR3, the DNA is TGTGCCAGCAGTGAACTAAGGTCTCGAGGCTACACCTTC. Protein: CASSELRSRGYTF.